These 11 T cell receptor beta chains came from one sample sequenced in a study of T cells in Graves' hyperthyroidism and ophthalmopathy. RNA transcripts yielded amplified TCR beta CDR3 regions. The HTBI set primed first-round TCR CDR3 RT-PCR. Each CDR3 protein gets one entry after TCRdb re-called the multiplex PCR reads with MiXCR. This sample has hundreds of thousands of distinct CDR3 sequences, with 45% found just once. Material for sequencing was peripheral blood or thyroid tissue (not recorded which). These receptors were taken from an adult man with Graves' disease, either hyperthyroidism or ophthalmopathy (not recorded which).

This chain joins TRBV9 and TRBJ1-6; TRBD1 matches at 7 bases. The germline CDR1 and CDR2 sequences are SGDLS and YYNGEE. The CDR3 runs to 16 residues. Trimming cost V 4 bases and J 4 bases; bases outside gene matches: 8. The CDR3: CASSPESGGYNSPLHF. CDR3 sequence (DNA): TGTGCCAGCAGCCCCGAATCAGGGGGTTATAATTCACCCCTCCACTTT.

The chain recombines TRBV2 with TRBJ2-7; D is perhaps TRBD2 (5 bases). CDR3 size: 16 residues. Trimming stripped 4 bases from V and 0 bases from J, with 16 bases between. Germline V gene sequence: CDR1 SNHLY, CDR2 FYNNEI. In nucleotides, the CDR3 is TGTGCCAGCAGTGCGCTTTTGGGAGTCAGCTCCTACGAGCAGTACTTC. It yields the protein CASSALLGVSSYEQYF.

This rearrangement joins TRBV25-1 to TRBJ1-6; D gene ambiguous. Germline V CDR1 and CDR2: MGHDK, SYGVNS. The CDR3 length is 11 residues. Between the trimmed V and J ends, which lost 8 bases and 8 bases, there was a span of 7 bases. CDR3 DNA: TGTGCCAGCGGGCCCGATTCACCCCTCCACTTT. This sequence encodes CASGPDSPLHF. The entire variable domain, with the rest obtained from reference TRBV25-1 and TRBJ1-6, is as follows: EADIYQTPRYLVIGTGKKITLECSQTMGHDKMYWYQQDPGMELHLIHYSYGVNSTEKGDLSSESTVSRIRTEHFPLTLESARPSHTSQYLCASGPDSPLHFGNGTRLTVT.

This clonotype was detected once. The CDR3 spells CSAYSTEAFF. CDR3 DNA sequence: TGCAGCGCATACAGTACTGAAGCTTTCTTT. V gene TRBV29-1 combines with J gene TRBJ1-1; the D is unclear. CDR3 length equals 10 residues. The V gene's germline CDR1 is SQVTM and CDR2 ANQGSEA. Trimming left V 7 bases short and J 5 bases short, with 8 bases between. Full variable domain (missing parts from reference TRBV29-1 and TRBJ1-1): SAVISQKPSRDICQRGTSLTIQCQVDSQVTMMFWYRQQPGQSLTLIATANQGSEATYESGFVIDKFPISRPNLTFSTLTVSNMSPEDSSIYLCSAYSTEAFFGQGTRLTVV.

This clonotype turned up a few times. The gene calls are TRBV20-1 and TRBJ1-1; maybe TRBD1 (5 bases). This CDR3 comprises 12 residues. From germline, CDR1 is DFQATT and CDR2 SNEGSKA (reference sequence). V was trimmed by 5 bases and J by 8 bases, leaving 15 bases between them. CDR3 region: CSASTLQAEAFF. The CDR3 bases are TGCAGTGCTTCGACCCTACAGGCCGAAGCTTTCTTT.

The sample holds a few counts of this clonotype. This chain uses TRBV20-1 with TRBJ1-5, with a possible D match to TRBD1 (6 bases). The V gene's germline CDR1 is DFQATT and CDR2 SNEGSKA (reference sequence). V was shortened by 6 bases and J by 6 bases, with 12 bases between the two germline ends. The CDR3 sequence is 12 residues long. CDR3: CSAIQGSQPQHF. The DNA of the CDR3 is TGCAGTGCGATACAGGGATCTCAGCCCCAGCATTTT.

This clonotype was seen only a few times. This chain links TRBV12-3 or TRBV12-4 with TRBJ2-7; 9 bases align to TRBD1. The CDR3 length is 15 residues. Trimming cost V 5 bases and J 6 bases; bases outside gene matches: 11. CDR3 loop: CASSAYRGQWVEQYF. Written as DNA, the CDR3 is TGTGCCAGCAGTGCATACAGGGGGCAATGGGTCGAGCAGTACTTC.

This clonotype was seen repeatedly, ten times or more. The chain combines TRBV10-3 with TRBJ1-5; 7 bases are a match to TRBD1. The CDR3 is 13 residues long. V gave up 2 bases and J gave up 6 bases; unmatched junction bases: 1. CDR1 is ENHRY and CDR2 is SYGVKD in the germline V gene. In DNA, the CDR3 is TGTGCCATCAGTGAGGACAGGGTTCAGCCCCAGCATTTT. Protein: CAISEDRVQPQHF.

This clonotype was found a few times. The J gene is TRBJ1-2, the V gene TRBV24-1; 7 positions match TRBD1. Germline V gene sequence: CDR1 KGHDR, CDR2 SFDVKD. V lost 11 bases to trimming and J lost 6 bases; unmatched junction nucleotides: 14. CDR3 length: 14 residues. For the CDR3, the DNA is TGTGCCAGCTCACCATTTGACAGGGAGGATGGCTACACCTTC. Its protein product is CASSPFDREDGYTF.

This clonotype was counted only a few times. The chain recombines TRBV10-2 with TRBJ2-7; possible D gene TRBD1, 6 bases. V was shortened by 0 bases and J by 2 bases, with 8 bases between the two germline ends. CDR3 length: 14 residues. CDR1 WSHSY and CDR2 SAAADI come from the germline V gene. The CDR3 sequence is CASSESGAAYEQYF. The CDR3 DNA reads as TGCGCCAGCAGTGAGTCGGGGGCAGCCTACGAGCAGTACTTC.

Notes on this clonotype: The junction and the germline gene differ at one end; a read error may be behind it. The CDR3 region has the DNA TGCAGCGCTGAAACGACAGGGGGAGCCACTGAAGCTTTCTTT. The encoded protein is CSAETTGGATEAFF. The chain is built from TRBV29-1 and TRBJ1-1; TRBD1 matches 9 bases. This CDR3 comprises 14 residues. CDR1 is SQVTM, CDR2 ANQGSEA, per germline.